Presented here are 18 T cell receptor beta chains from one specimen sequenced in a study of cytomegalovirus exposure and HLA in healthy donors. It was with 60 Vbeta and 13 Jbeta primers that the PCR ran. Clones were read by immunoSEQ multiplex PCR, and TCRdb kept only the in-frame ones, dropping some. The sample consists of around 90,000 clones, roughly four fifths of them appearing once. The specimen sequenced was PBMCs. These receptors came from a human donor in good health.

The chain uses TRBV19 and TRBJ1-1; D gene unclear. This CDR3 spans 11 amino acids. Germline CDR1 and CDR2: LNHDA and SQIVND (reference sequence). The V gene lost 9 bases and the J gene lost 1 base, with 6 bases spanning the gap. In nucleotides, the CDR3 is TGTGCCAGCCTCAGGAACACTGAAGCTTTCTTT. Translation gives CASLRNTEAFF.

As regards this clone: The same CDR3 can be traced to other DNA sequences in this sample. The rearrangement joins TRBV28 to TRBJ1-5, with TRBD1 as a possible D gene (6 bases). The germline CDR1 and CDR2 sequences are MDHEN and SYDVKM. The V and J ends lost 3 bases and 4 bases respectively, with 10 bases between them. The CDR3 length is 14 residues. This chain's CDR3 is CASSFRQGNQPQHF. The DNA for the CDR3 is TGTGCCAGCAGTTTTCGTCAGGGGAATCAGCCCCAGCATTTT.

This chain joins TRBV5-1 and TRBJ2-4; 10 bases agree with TRBD2. J lost 6 bases, V lost 0 bases, and 6 bases had no gene match. CDR3 length equals 16 residues. The germline CDR1 and CDR2 sequences are SGHRS and YFSETQ. CDR3 DNA sequence: TGCGCCAGCAGCTTGGAGATAGCGGGGGGCCTAAACATTCAGTACTTC. Translating it yields CASSLEIAGGLNIQYF.

The chain joins TRBV7-2 to TRBJ2-7; TRBD2 is a possible D gene (5 bases). With 6 bases removed from V and 7 bases from J, the gap between germline ends came to 16 bases. Germline CDR1 and CDR2: SGHTA and FQGNSA. The CDR3 covers 13 residues. CDR3 in DNA: TGTGCCAGCAGTATTAGTCGGCCGGGGGAGCAGTACTTC. Residues: CASSISRPGEQYF. Filled out from reference TRBV7-2 and TRBJ2-7, the complete variable domain reads GAGVSQSPSNKVTEKGKDVELRCDPISGHTALYWYRQSLGQGLEFLIYFQGNSAPDKSGLPSDRFSAERTGGSVSTLTIQRTQQEDSAVYLCASSISRPGEQYFGPGTRLTVT.

The genes are TRBV7-8 and TRBJ2-2; 7 bases fit TRBD2. CDR3 length: 15 amino acids. Germline V gene lookup returns CDR1 SGHVS and CDR2 FQNEAQ. J lost 5 bases, V lost 1 base, and 4 bases had no gene match. The CDR3 loop reads CASSLEWGGTGELFF. CDR3 in DNA: TGTGCCAGCAGCTTAGAGTGGGGAGGGACCGGGGAGCTGTTTTTT.

The gene calls are TRBV6-1 and TRBJ2-7; weak D call: TRBD1 (6 bases). V lost 1 base and J 6 bases, leaving 16 bases between the germline ends. This CDR3 comprises 15 residues. Germline assignment: CDR1 MNHNS and CDR2 SASEGT. As DNA, the CDR3 is TGTGCCAGCAGTGAAGGAGGCTGGACAGCGGCCGAGCAGTACTTC. Protein sequence: CASSEGGWTAAEQYF.

CDR3 nucleotides: TGTGCCAGCAGCGTAGCGGGGACAGGGGTGAGGGGCTACACCTTC. Residues: CASSVAGTGVRGYTF. The chain uses TRBV9 and TRBJ1-2, with TRBD1 identical over 10 bases. Germline V gene sequence: CDR1 SGDLS, CDR2 YYNGEE. The J segment lost 8 bases and the V segment lost 0 bases, leaving 7 bases of the junction unmatched. The CDR3 totals 15 residues.

The rearrangement joins TRBV20-1 to TRBJ1-1; D unresolved. The CDR3 is 8 amino acids. Germline lookup yields CDR1 DFQATT and CDR2 SNEGSKA (reference sequence). V was pared by 6 bases and J by 11 bases, with 7 bases between. The CDR3 reads CSAPRAFF. The CDR3 coding sequence is TGCAGTGCCCCCAGGGCTTTCTTT.

The sample holds one count of this clone. The CDR3, as DNA: TGTGCCAGCAGTTTTAGAGGAGCTAGCACAGATACGCAGTATTTT. Amino acids: CASSFRGASTDTQYF. The V call is TRBV27, the J call TRBJ2-3; no clear D. Trimming stripped 3 bases from V and 0 bases from J, with 10 bases between. Per the germline V gene, CDR1 is MNHEY and CDR2 is SMNVEV (reference sequence). There are 15 residues in the CDR3.

The rearrangement uses TRBV6-5 and TRBJ2-1; 7 bases fit TRBD2. The CDR3 runs 13 residues. Germline lookup yields CDR1 MNHEY and CDR2 SVGAGI. V lost 6 bases, J lost 12 bases, and 11 bases stayed unmatched. The CDR3, as DNA: TGTGCCAGCAGGGACATGACCCCGGGGGGGCAGTTCTTC. Its protein is CASRDMTPGGQFF.

The sample holds a few counts of this clone. The chain is built from TRBV5-1 and TRBJ2-3; 8 bases align to TRBD2. The J segment lost 6 bases and the V segment lost 4 bases, leaving 7 bases of the junction unmatched. This CDR3 has 14 residues. In germline, CDR1 is SGHRS, CDR2 YFSETQ. This chain's CDR3 is CASSNGLASDTQYF. The CDR3 nucleotides read TGCGCCAGCAGCAACGGACTAGCATCGGATACGCAGTATTTT.

The chain combines TRBV27 with TRBJ1-4; D remains unclear. The V end was cut by 5 bases, the J end by 5 bases, with 9 bases between. CDR1 MNHEY and CDR2 SMNVEV come from the germline V gene (reference sequence). This CDR3 region has 13 residues. The CDR3 DNA is TGTGCCAGCAGTAAAACAGAGAATGAAAAACTGTTTTTT. As protein: CASSKTENEKLFF.

The chain has TRBV4-2 and TRBJ1-4; maybe TRBD1 (5 bases). Trimming removed 3 bases at V and 6 bases at J, with 11 bases between. The CDR3 totals 14 residues. Germline V gene lookup returns CDR1 LGHNA and CDR2 YNFKEQ. Here the CDR3 reads CASSQWGGDEKLFF. Here the CDR3 DNA reads TGTGCCAGCAGCCAGTGGGGGGGAGATGAAAAACTGTTTTTT.

This clone was observed a handful of times. DNA for the CDR3: TGCAGCGTTAGGGACCGGGACTCGGATTTGGACGAGCAGTACTTC. Its translation is CSVRDRDSDLDEQYF. The V gene is TRBV29-1, the J gene TRBJ2-7; TRBD2 might be the D (6 bases). V lost 5 bases and J lost 5, with 22 bases in between. The germline CDR1 and CDR2 sequences are SQVTM and ANQGSEA. This CDR3 spans 15 amino acids.

The chain couples TRBV7-7 to TRBJ2-5; TRBD1 matches 8 bases. The end of the DNA fits TRBJ2-7 better, so the J call may be wrong. CDR1 is SSHAT and CDR2 is FNYEAQ in the germline V gene (reference sequence). CDR3 length equals 14 residues. CDR3 bases: TGTGCCAGCAGCTCGGACAGGGTGCCAGGCGAGCAGTACTTC. This sequence encodes CASSSDRVPGEQYF.

The chain uses TRBV19 and TRBJ1-1; unclear D gene. Germline V gene lookup returns CDR1 LNHDA and CDR2 SQIVND (reference sequence). The CDR3 extends over 12 amino acids. V was shortened by 10 bases and J by 4 bases, with 13 bases between the two germline ends. The CDR3 here is CATQVGSTEAFF. The CDR3 DNA reads as TGTGCCACCCAGGTAGGGAGCACTGAAGCTTTCTTT.

This clone was seen just once. This rearrangement joins TRBV7-2 to TRBJ1-2; maybe TRBD1 (6 bases). V lost 5 bases and J 4 bases, leaving 14 bases between the germline ends. Germline V gene data show CDR1 as SGHTA and CDR2 as FQGNSA. The CDR3 spans 14 residues. CDR3 coding DNA: TGTGCCAGCAGCCCGAGGACAGATCCCTATGGCTACACCTTC. This codes for CASSPRTDPYGYTF.

This chain links TRBV4-1 with TRBJ2-7; 8 nucleotides agree with TRBD2. Germline CDR1 and CDR2: MGHRA and YSYEKL. The CDR3 contains 16 residues. V trimming: 3 bases; J trimming: 1 base; junction bases outside the gene matches: 8. CDR3 protein: CASSQGLLAASYEQYF. CDR3 bases: TGCGCCAGCAGCCAGGGGTTACTAGCGGCGTCCTACGAGCAGTACTTC.